The clone carrying this T cell receptor (beta chain) was observed a few times. This record belongs to a study of identical twins. TCRdb called the 5' RACE reads again in MiXCR, with one record for every CDR3 protein. Seen here are around 1.7 million distinct CDR3 sequences, about 32% observed once, and the top ten hold approximately 0.25%. The trim removed 4 bases at V and 5 bases at J, leaving 8 bases unmatched. The germline gives CDR1 SGHRS, CDR2 YFSETQ. CDR3 size: 14 residues. The TCR comes from a newborn girl in good health. The J gene is TRBJ1-2, the V gene TRBV5-1, with TRBD1 identical over 7 bases. Material: cord blood. The CDR3 nucleotides are TGCGCCAGCAGCGTGCAACCGGGACAGTATGGCTACACCTTC. Translation gives CASSVQPGQYGYTF.